The 15 T cell receptor beta chains listed next were all sequenced from one sample in a study of metastatic and nonmetastatic thyroid tumors. With MiXCR, TCRdb reprocessed the PCR reads. The sample includes more than 25,000 clones, more than 20% seen only once; the top ten take about a quarter. Among the patients, none had received any treatment before thyroid surgery. The sequenced sample consisted of blood. These TCRs come from a male donor with papillary thyroid cancer or a benign thyroid nodule (not recorded which). Some clones in this sample may be carry-over from other donors' samples.

This clone was picked up many times. V usage is TRBV5-4 and J usage is TRBJ1-2; the D gene is possibly TRBD1 (5 bases). The CDR3 extends over 14 amino acids. Trimming took 0 bases from V and 6 from J, leaving 12 bases between them. Germline values: CDR1 SGHNT, CDR2 YYREEE (reference sequence). The CDR3 sequence is CASSLVGRGDGYTF. The CDR3 nucleotides read TGTGCCAGCAGCTTGGTGGGTAGGGGAGATGGCTACACCTTC.

This clone was recorded many times. This rearrangement joins TRBV4-1 to TRBJ1-6; TRBD1 matches at 8 bases. J gave up 4 bases and V 1 base, and 3 bases lay outside the gene matches. The germline V gene has CDR1 MGHRA and CDR2 YSYEKL. CDR3 length: 16 amino acids. This CDR3 is CASSQGTGMYNSPLHF. CDR3 nucleotide sequence: TGCGCCAGCAGCCAAGGGACAGGGATGTATAATTCACCCCTCCACTTT.

This clone turned up a few times. The chain uses TRBV19 and TRBJ2-7; D is uncertain. In germline, CDR1 is LNHDA, CDR2 SQIVND (reference sequence). The CDR3 has 11 residues. The ends were cut back, 4 bases at V and 3 bases at J, with 4 bases in the middle. CDR3 protein: CASSNIYEQYF. The CDR3 coding sequence is TGTGCCAGTAGTAATATCTACGAGCAGTACTTC.

The chain links TRBV7-2 to TRBJ2-2; possibly TRBD1 for D (6 bases). The germline CDR1 and CDR2 sequences are SGHTA and FQGNSA. Trimming took off 4 bases at V and 7 bases at J, with 16 bases between the two ends. The CDR3 consists of 15 residues. CDR3 loop: CASSWRQGKGGELFF. CDR3 DNA sequence: TGTGCCAGCAGCTGGAGGCAGGGGAAGGGCGGGGAGCTGTTTTTT.

V is TRBV10-3 and J is TRBJ1-2; D unresolved. V was cut by 0 bases and J by 8 bases, with 10 bases left in between. The CDR3 sequence is 13 residues long. Germline V gene lookup returns CDR1 ENHRY and CDR2 SYGVKD. CDR3 DNA: TGTGCCATCAGTGAGTCGATGGGAAGCGGCTACACCTTC. Translation: CAISESMGSGYTF.

The sample holds many counts of this clone. The rearrangement uses TRBV7-3 and TRBJ1-2; 8 positions match TRBD1. Trimming at V came to 5 bases and at J to 7 bases, leaving 6 bases not matched to a gene. CDR3 size: 13 residues. Germline loops: CDR1 SGHTA, CDR2 FQGTGA. The CDR3 DNA sequence: TGTGCCAGCAGCCCCGGACAGGGCCTTGGCTACACCTTC. This gives the protein CASSPGQGLGYTF.

This clone was detected ten times or more. The chain couples TRBV28 to TRBJ2-3; tentatively, D is TRBD2 (6 bases). The V gene's germline CDR1 is MDHEN and CDR2 SYDVKM. The V end was cut by 7 bases, the J end by 5 bases, with 19 bases between. The CDR3 has 15 residues. CDR3 region: CASKIGTGEGDTQYF. The CDR3 DNA sequence: TGTGCCAGCAAGATAGGTACGGGAGAGGGAGATACGCAGTATTTT.

The V gene is TRBV4-3, the J gene TRBJ1-2; 7 positions match TRBD1. The CDR3 runs 14 residues. With 4 bases clipped from V and 7 bases from J, the junction kept 9 bases outside the gene matches. CDR1 is LGHNA and CDR2 is YSLEER in the germline V gene. The CDR3 sequence: CASSPGQLMVGYTF. DNA for the CDR3: TGCGCCAGCAGCCCGGGACAGCTTATGGTTGGCTACACCTTC.

In its sample, this clone was seen many times. V gene TRBV20-1 combines with J gene TRBJ2-7; TRBD2 aligns across 8 bases. Trimming removed 1 base from V and 6 bases from J; junction bases left unmatched: 8. CDR3 length: 14 amino acids. Germline-derived CDR1 and CDR2 are DFQATT and SNEGSKA (reference sequence). The CDR3 DNA reads as TGCAGTGCTAGAGTAGGAGCGGGAGTTTCCGAGCAGTACTTC. It specifies CSARVGAGVSEQYF.

For this clone: The junction shows a germline mismatch at one end, possibly a read error. The chain combines TRBV7-9 with TRBJ2-7; maybe TRBD2 (5 bases). Germline-derived CDR1 and CDR2 are SEHNR and FQNEAQ (reference sequence). The CDR3 is made up of 12 amino acids. CDR3 amino acids: CAGSPGDYEQYF. CDR3 DNA: TGTGCCGGCAGCCCCGGGGACTACGAGCAGTACTTC.

This clone showed up just a few times. This may be a read error: a much more frequent sequence differs by one nucleotide. The genes are TRBV7-2 and TRBJ2-2; D gene unclear. Trimming pared 6 bases from V and 1 base from J, leaving 9 bases between. The germline V gene has CDR1 SGHTA and CDR2 FQGNSA. There are 14 residues in the CDR3. The CDR3 loop is CASRAKLNTGELFF. In DNA, the CDR3 is TGTGCCAGCAGAGCGAAACTGAACACCGGGGAGCTGTTTTTT.

Ten or more counts support this clone. The V call is TRBV9, the J call TRBJ1-5, with D perhaps TRBD1 (5 bases). CDR3 length: 14 amino acids. Germline V CDR1 and CDR2: SGDLS, YYNGEE. Trimming cost V 5 bases and J 9 bases, with 18 bases left between them. The CDR3 loop reads CASSKRAGGRPQHF. The CDR3 DNA is TGTGCCAGCAGTAAGCGGGCGGGGGGTCGGCCCCAGCATTTT.

The table lists this clone with many counts. The J gene is TRBJ1-2, the V gene TRBV28; possibly TRBD1 for D (6 bases). Germline V lookup: CDR1 MDHEN, CDR2 SYDVKM. CDR3 size: 13 residues. V dropped 8 bases and J dropped 5 bases, with 15 bases sitting between them. CDR3 DNA sequence: TGTGCCAGCCCTAAGCAGGGGCCTTATGGCTACACCTTC. It specifies CASPKQGPYGYTF.

This clone has a count of ten or more. The rearrangement links TRBV20-1 to TRBJ2-2; D remains ambiguous. The CDR3 is made up of 16 amino acids. Germline CDR1 DFQATT, CDR2 SNEGSKA (reference sequence). The V gene lost 0 bases and the J gene lost 3 bases, with 14 bases spanning the gap. The CDR3 nucleotides read TGCAGTGCTAGAGATAGTCTAGTCGGGCACACCGGGGAGCTGTTTTTT. Translated, it gives CSARDSLVGHTGELFF.

This clone came up many times. One end of the junction varies from germline; a read error may be responsible. The sample has other DNA sequences that encode this CDR3 too. This chain connects TRBV28 to TRBJ1-2, with 7 bases matching TRBD1. The CDR3 spans 14 residues. Germline V lookup: CDR1 MDHEN, CDR2 SYDVKM. The CDR3 loop is CASSFFDRVYGYTF. As DNA, the CDR3 is TGTGCTAGCAGTTTCTTCGACAGGGTCTATGGCTACACCTTC.